The sequence of this T cell receptor beta chain was determined in a study of blood T cells in healthy people across ages. The study recruited healthy Caucasian donors from Russia who were aged about 6 to 100. The table lists this clonotype with a few counts. Its matching antigen is unknown. The study's findings and limits: Measured against age, TCR beta diversity per million T cells decreased in a roughly linear manner. Possibly, changes in expanded clonotypes were confounded because donor CMV status was unknown. Aged donors had fewer naive CD4+ cells and lower diversity than long-lived donors.

With a J-beta primer mix and a sample-barcoded 5' primer, a second PCR ran about 7 to 11 cycles. TCRdb independently ran MiXCR on the 5' RACE reads; one entry per CDR3 protein. The sample has roughly 1,500,000 distinct CDR3 sequences; 30% to 40% are singletons. CDR1 is DFQATT and CDR2 is SNEGSKA in the germline V gene (reference sequence). V lost 7 bases and J lost 2; bases outside the gene matches: 9. This CDR3 has 16 residues. This chain links TRBV20-1 with TRBJ2-5, with 14 bases that match TRBD2. Sequencing input: blood. This clonotype was sampled from a woman in her 30s in good health. Here the CDR3 reads CSVTGTSGRAQETQYF. The CDR3 DNA follows: TGCAGTGTCACCGGGACTAGCGGGAGAGCACAAGAGACCCAGTACTTC.